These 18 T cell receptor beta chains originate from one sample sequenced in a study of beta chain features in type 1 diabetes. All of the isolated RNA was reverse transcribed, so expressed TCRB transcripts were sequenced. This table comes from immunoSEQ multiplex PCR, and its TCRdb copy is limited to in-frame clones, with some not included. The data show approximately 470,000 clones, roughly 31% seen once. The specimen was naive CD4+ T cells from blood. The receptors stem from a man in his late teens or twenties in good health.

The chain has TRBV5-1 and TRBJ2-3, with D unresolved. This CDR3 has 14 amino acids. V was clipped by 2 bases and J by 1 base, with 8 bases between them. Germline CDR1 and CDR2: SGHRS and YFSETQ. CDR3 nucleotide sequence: TGCGCCAGCAGCTTACAGTGGGGCACAGATACGCAGTATTTT. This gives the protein CASSLQWGTDTQYF.

The CDR3 spells CASGLLRPGTANEKLFF. DNA of the CDR3: TGTGCTAGTGGTTTACTCCGCCCCGGGACGGCTAATGAAAAACTGTTTTTT. The chain combines TRBV12-5 with TRBJ1-4; a weak D match, TRBD1 (5 bases). There are 17 residues in the CDR3. Per the germline V gene, CDR1 is LGHNT and CDR2 is FRNRAP. V was pared by 3 bases and J by 3 bases, with 17 bases between.

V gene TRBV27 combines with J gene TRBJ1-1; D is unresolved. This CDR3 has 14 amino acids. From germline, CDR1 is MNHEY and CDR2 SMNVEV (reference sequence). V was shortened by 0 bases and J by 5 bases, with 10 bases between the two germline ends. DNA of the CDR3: TGTGCCAGCAGTTTATCGCCAGTCATAACTGAAGCTTTCTTT. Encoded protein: CASSLSPVITEAFF.

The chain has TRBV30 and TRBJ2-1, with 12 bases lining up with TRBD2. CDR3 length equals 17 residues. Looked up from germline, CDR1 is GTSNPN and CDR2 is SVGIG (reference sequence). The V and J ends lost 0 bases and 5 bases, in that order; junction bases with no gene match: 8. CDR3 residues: CAWSVASGRVWHNEQFF. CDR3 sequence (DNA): TGTGCCTGGAGTGTGGCTAGCGGGAGGGTTTGGCACAATGAGCAGTTCTTC.

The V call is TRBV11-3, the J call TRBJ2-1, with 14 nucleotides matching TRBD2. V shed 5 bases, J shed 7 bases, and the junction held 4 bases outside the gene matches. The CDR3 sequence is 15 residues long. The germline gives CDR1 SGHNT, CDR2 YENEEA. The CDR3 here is CASSTGLAGDNEQFF. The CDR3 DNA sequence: TGTGCCAGCAGCACGGGACTAGCGGGAGATAATGAGCAGTTCTTC. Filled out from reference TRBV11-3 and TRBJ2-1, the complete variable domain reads EAGVVQSPRYKIIEKKQPVAFWCNPISGHNTLYWYLQNLGQGPELLIRYENEEAVDDSQLPKDRFSAERLKGVDSTLKIQPAELGDSAVYLCASSTGLAGDNEQFFGPGTRLTVL.

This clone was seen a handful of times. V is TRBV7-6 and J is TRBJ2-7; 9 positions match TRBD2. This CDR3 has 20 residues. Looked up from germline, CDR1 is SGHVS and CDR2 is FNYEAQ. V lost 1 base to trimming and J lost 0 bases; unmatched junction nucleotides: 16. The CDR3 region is CASSLGFEPGLAPSSYEQYF. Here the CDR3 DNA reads TGTGCCAGCAGCTTAGGTTTTGAGCCGGGACTAGCACCAAGCTCCTACGAGCAGTACTTC.

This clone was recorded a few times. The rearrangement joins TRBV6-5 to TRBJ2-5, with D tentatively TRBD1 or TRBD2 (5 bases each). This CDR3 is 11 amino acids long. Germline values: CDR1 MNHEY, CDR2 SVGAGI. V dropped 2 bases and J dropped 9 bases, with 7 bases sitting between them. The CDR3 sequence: CASSYPGPQYF. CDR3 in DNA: TGTGCCAGCAGTTACCCGGGGCCCCAGTACTTC.

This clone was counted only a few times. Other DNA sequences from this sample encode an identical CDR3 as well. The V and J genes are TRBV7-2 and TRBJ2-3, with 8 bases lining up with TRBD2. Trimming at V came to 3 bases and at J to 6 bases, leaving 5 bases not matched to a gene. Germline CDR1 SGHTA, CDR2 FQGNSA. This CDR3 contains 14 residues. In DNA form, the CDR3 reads TGTGCCAGCAGCTTCGGACTAGCTGGGGATACGCAGTATTTT. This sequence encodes CASSFGLAGDTQYF.

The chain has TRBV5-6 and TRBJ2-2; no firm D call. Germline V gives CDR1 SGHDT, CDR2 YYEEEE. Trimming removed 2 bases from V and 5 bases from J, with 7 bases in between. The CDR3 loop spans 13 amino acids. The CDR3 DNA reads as TGTGCCAGCAGCTTTCCCAGGACCGGGGAGCTGTTTTTT. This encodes CASSFPRTGELFF.

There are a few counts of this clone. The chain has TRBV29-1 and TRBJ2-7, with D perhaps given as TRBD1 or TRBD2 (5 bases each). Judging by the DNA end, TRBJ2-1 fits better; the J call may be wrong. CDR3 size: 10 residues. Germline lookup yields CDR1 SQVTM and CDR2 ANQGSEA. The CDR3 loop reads CSVGGNEQFF. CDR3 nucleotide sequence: TGCAGCGTTGGGGGGAATGAGCAGTTCTTC.

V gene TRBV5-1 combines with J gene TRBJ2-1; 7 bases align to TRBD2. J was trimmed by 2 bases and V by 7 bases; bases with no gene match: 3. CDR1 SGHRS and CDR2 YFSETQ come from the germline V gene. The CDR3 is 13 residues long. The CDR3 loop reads CASGAGAYNEQFF. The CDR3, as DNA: TGCGCCAGCGGCGCGGGGGCCTACAATGAGCAGTTCTTC.

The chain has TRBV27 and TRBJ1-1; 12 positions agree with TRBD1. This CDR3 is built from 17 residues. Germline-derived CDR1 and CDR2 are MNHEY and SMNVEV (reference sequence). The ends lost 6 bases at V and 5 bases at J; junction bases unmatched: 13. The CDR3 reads CASRNTGTGGAGTEAFF. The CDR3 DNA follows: TGTGCCAGCAGGAATACCGGGACAGGGGGCGCAGGGACTGAAGCTTTCTTT.

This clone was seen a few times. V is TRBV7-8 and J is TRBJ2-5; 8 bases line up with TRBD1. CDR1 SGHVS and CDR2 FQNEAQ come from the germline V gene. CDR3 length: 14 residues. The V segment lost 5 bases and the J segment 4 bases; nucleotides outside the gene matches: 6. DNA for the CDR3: TGTGCCAGCAGCGGCAGGACAGGGCGAGAGACCCAGTACTTC. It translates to CASSGRTGRETQYF.

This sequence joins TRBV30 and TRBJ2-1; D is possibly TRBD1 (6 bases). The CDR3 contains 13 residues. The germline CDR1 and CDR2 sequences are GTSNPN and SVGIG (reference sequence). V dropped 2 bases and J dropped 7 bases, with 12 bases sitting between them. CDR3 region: CAWSPGVRNEQFF. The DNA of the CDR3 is TGTGCCTGGAGTCCAGGGGTGCGGAATGAGCAGTTCTTC.

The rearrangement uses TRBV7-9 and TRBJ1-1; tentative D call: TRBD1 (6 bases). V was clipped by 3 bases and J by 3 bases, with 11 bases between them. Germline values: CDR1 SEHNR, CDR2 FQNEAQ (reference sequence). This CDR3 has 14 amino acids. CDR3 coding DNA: TGTGCCAGCAGCTTTTCACAGGGTTACACTGAAGCTTTCTTT. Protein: CASSFSQGYTEAFF. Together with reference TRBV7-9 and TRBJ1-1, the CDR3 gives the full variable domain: DTGVSQNPRHKITKRGQNVTFRCDPISEHNRLYWYRQTLGQGPEFLTYFQNEAQLEKSRLLSDRFSAERPKGSFSTLEIQRTEQGDSAMYLCASSFSQGYTEAFFGQGTRLTVV.

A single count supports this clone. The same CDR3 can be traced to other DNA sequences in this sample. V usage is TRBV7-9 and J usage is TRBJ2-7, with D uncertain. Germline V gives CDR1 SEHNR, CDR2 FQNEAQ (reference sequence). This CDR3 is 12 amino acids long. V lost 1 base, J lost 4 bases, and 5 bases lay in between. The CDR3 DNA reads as TGTGCCAGCAGCTTAGAAGTGTACGAGCAGTACTTC. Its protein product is CASSLEVYEQYF.

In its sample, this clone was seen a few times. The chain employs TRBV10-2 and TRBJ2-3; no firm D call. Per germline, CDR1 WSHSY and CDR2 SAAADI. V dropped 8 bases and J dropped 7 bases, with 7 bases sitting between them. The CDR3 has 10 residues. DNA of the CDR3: TGCGCCAGCCCACTTCATACGCAGTATTTT. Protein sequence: CASPLHTQYF.

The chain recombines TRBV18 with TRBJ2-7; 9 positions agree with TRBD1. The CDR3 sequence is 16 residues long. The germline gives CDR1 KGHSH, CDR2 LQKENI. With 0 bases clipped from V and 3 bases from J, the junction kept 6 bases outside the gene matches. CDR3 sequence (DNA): TGTGCCAGCTCACCACCCGGGACAGGGCTAATCTACGAGCAGTACTTC. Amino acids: CASSPPGTGLIYEQYF.